This record concerns one TCR beta chain sequence. The data were taken from a study of blood T cell repertoires in COVID-19. This table comes from immunoSEQ multiplex PCR, and its TCRdb copy is limited to in-frame clones, with some not included. The sample lists a few hundred thousand clones, about 86% occurring once. This CDR3 is built from 15 residues. The germline V gene has CDR1 LNHDA and CDR2 SQIVND (reference sequence). V shed 5 bases and J shed 1 base, with 11 bases lying between them. This TCR came from a man younger than 45 with acute COVID-19. Sequenced input: PBMCs or T cells enriched from blood (not recorded which). The rearrangement uses TRBV19 and TRBJ2-2; D remains unclear. DNA for the CDR3: TGTGCCAGTAGTGCCCATGGCGGGAACACCGGGGAGCTGTTTTTT. Translation: CASSAHGGNTGELFF.